The 5 T cell receptor beta chains presented below share a single source sample, sequenced in a study of identical twins. TCRdb re-derived calls from the 5' RACE reads in MiXCR, one entry per CDR3 protein. The table has 700,000 or so distinct CDR3 sequences, around 8.6% seen once. These data were also reused for a study on yellow fever vaccine responses in identical twins.

Material for sequencing was PBMCs. Receptors were obtained from a woman between 18 and 29 years old in good health.

This clonotype was counted only a few times. The gene calls are TRBV7-3 and TRBJ2-7; D gene ambiguous. Germline V gene data show CDR1 as SGHTA and CDR2 as FQGTGA. This CDR3 has 16 amino acids. The V end was cut by 0 bases, the J end by 2 bases, with 14 bases between. The CDR3 region has the DNA TGTGCCAGCAGCTTAACTTATAGACCGCTCGCCTACGAGCAGTACTTC. Protein product: CASSLTYRPLAYEQYF.

The V and J genes are TRBV9 and TRBJ2-1, with a possible D match to TRBD1 (5 bases). The V end was cut by 0 bases, the J end by 9 bases, with 10 bases between. The CDR3 is made up of 13 amino acids. Germline CDR1 is SGDLS and CDR2 is YYNGEE. CDR3 sequence (DNA): TGTGCCAGCAGCGTAGTGACAGCTGGTGAGCAGTTCTTC. Amino acid sequence: CASSVVTAGEQFF.

The table lists this clonotype with many counts. The V call is TRBV7-2, the J call TRBJ1-5; 7 bases agree with TRBD1. Trimming at V came to 4 bases and at J to 2 bases, leaving 2 bases not matched to a gene. Germline V gene lookup returns CDR1 SGHTA and CDR2 FQGNSA. This CDR3 spans 14 amino acids. For the CDR3, the DNA is TGTGCCAGCAGCTCCGGGACAGGCAATCAGCCCCAGCATTTT. Protein sequence: CASSSGTGNQPQHF.

This clonotype was detected only a few times. The V and J genes are TRBV6-2 or TRBV6-3 and TRBJ2-1, with D perhaps TRBD2 (5 bases). CDR1 and CDR2 (germline): MNHEY, SVGEGT. V lost 2 bases and J 2 bases, leaving 10 bases between the germline ends. The CDR3 has 15 residues. The CDR3 DNA is TGTGCCAGCAGTTACAGAGCGGTGACCTACAATGAGCAGTTCTTC. Its protein is CASSYRAVTYNEQFF.

In this sample, this clonotype turned up a few times. V usage is TRBV7-2 and J usage is TRBJ1-4; D gene uncertain. Between the trimmed V and J ends, which lost 5 bases and 1 base, there was a span of 8 bases. The CDR3 covers 14 residues. CDR1 and CDR2 from the germline V gene are SGHTA and FQGNSA. DNA for the CDR3: TGTGCCAGCAGCCCTAGTCAAACTAATGAAAAACTGTTTTTT. Its protein product is CASSPSQTNEKLFF.